This T cell receptor beta chain was obtained from a study of beta chain features in type 1 diabetes. Points from the study as a whole: When Type 1 diabetes patients were examined, their TCRB CDR3s proved moderately but significantly shorter in all four CD4+ subsets.

In this sample, this clone turned up a few times. Its antigen remains unknown. Every bit of the isolated RNA underwent reverse transcription, so sequencing read expressed TCRB transcripts. Profiled with immunoSEQ multiplex PCR; TCRdb holds only in-frame clones, not every one. The sample lists about 230,000 clones, approximately 16% occurring once. Sorting gave populations that all exceeded 95% purity. Germline values: CDR1 GTSNPN, CDR2 SVGIG (reference sequence). The CDR3 totals 15 residues. Losses at the gene ends were 3 bases for V and 3 bases for J; bases not matched to a gene: 7. This TCR derives from a man aged 25-40 years with type 1 diabetes. Input material: naive CD4+ T cells from blood. V and J are TRBV30 and TRBJ2-4; 8 bases are a match to TRBD1. The CDR3 protein is CAWRQTGAGKNIQYF. For the CDR3, the DNA is TGTGCCTGGAGGCAGACAGGGGCAGGCAAAAACATTCAGTACTTC.